These 21 T cell receptor beta chains share one sample of origin, sequenced in a study of blood T cell repertoires in COVID-19. The data were produced by immunoSEQ multiplex PCR, yet TCRdb's version contains in-frame clones alone and is incomplete. This sample yields around 250,000 clones, of which around 84% are seen a single time; approximately 1.7% belongs to the top ten. The sample comprised PBMCs or T cells enriched from blood (not recorded which). All receptors come from a woman aged 45-60 years who had recovered from COVID-19.

The chain is built from TRBV6-6 and TRBJ2-6, with TRBD1 as a possible D gene (5 bases). Trimming pared 6 bases from V and 0 bases from J, leaving 9 bases between. Germline V CDR1 and CDR2: MNHNY, SVGAGI (reference sequence). The CDR3 is 15 amino acids. CDR3 sequence: CASSHDSSGANVLTF. In nucleotides, the CDR3 is TGTGCCAGCAGCCACGACAGCTCTGGGGCCAACGTCCTGACTTTC.

The chain joins TRBV12-3 or TRBV12-4 to TRBJ2-5; 7 bases agree with TRBD2. After removal of 4 bases from V and 5 bases from J, the junction contained 4 bases not matched to a gene. The CDR3 is 13 amino acids. As DNA, the CDR3 is TGTGCCAGCAGTTCGAGGGGAGGGGAGACCCAGTACTTC. The encoded protein is CASSSRGGETQYF.

The chain joins TRBV27 to TRBJ2-2; no reliable D call. Trimming took 3 bases from V and 1 from J, leaving 15 bases between them. Germline CDR1 and CDR2: MNHEY and SMNVEV (reference sequence). There are 17 residues in the CDR3. The DNA for the CDR3 is TGTGCCAGCAGTTTCACAACTTGGCGGCAGAACACCGGGGAGCTGTTTTTT. Protein product: CASSFTTWRQNTGELFF.

The genes are TRBV15 and TRBJ2-3, with 12 bases aligning to TRBD2. The CDR3 is 15 residues long. J lost 5 bases, V lost 5 bases, and 5 bases had no gene match. The germline CDR1 and CDR2 sequences are LNHNV and YYDKDF (reference sequence). CDR3 sequence (DNA): TGTGCCACCAGCCCGGGACTAGCGGGCCGAGATACGCAGTATTTT. Encoded protein: CATSPGLAGRDTQYF.

The J gene is TRBJ1-2, the V gene TRBV3-1 (or the pseudogene TRBV3-2); no definite D call. Between the trimmed V and J ends, which lost 2 bases and 4 bases, there was a span of 14 bases. Germline lookup yields CDR1 LGHDT and CDR2 YNNKEL (reference sequence). There are 15 residues in the CDR3. The CDR3 sequence is CASSQSKSSRYGYTF. CDR3 coding DNA: TGTGCCAGCAGCCAATCCAAATCGAGCCGCTATGGCTACACCTTC.

This clone came up once. The chain has TRBV29-1 and TRBJ2-3; 11 bases match TRBD2. This CDR3 region has 15 residues. Per the germline V gene, CDR1 is SQVTM and CDR2 is ANQGSEA. V shed 4 bases, J shed 0 bases, and the junction held 3 bases outside the gene matches. The CDR3 spells CSVGTSGSSTDTQYF. The CDR3 nucleotides are TGCAGCGTTGGGACTAGCGGGTCTAGCACAGATACGCAGTATTTT.

The chain employs TRBV7-9 and TRBJ1-2; a weak D match, TRBD1 (5 bases). The CDR3 runs 17 residues. The V gene lost 2 bases and the J gene lost 1 base, with 17 bases spanning the gap. CDR1 is SEHNR, CDR2 FQNEAQ, per germline (reference sequence). DNA for the CDR3: TGTGCCAGCAGCTTATTCCCCCCCAGGGCCCTTAACTATGGCTACACCTTC. It yields the protein CASSLFPPRALNYGYTF.

V usage is TRBV7-8 and J usage is TRBJ2-2, with TRBD2 identical over 11 bases. Trimming took 1 base from V and 5 from J; bases not matched to a gene: 3. This CDR3 is 16 amino acids long. Germline CDR1 is SGHVS and CDR2 is FQNEAQ. This chain's CDR3 is CASSLVAGGPTGELFF. Here the CDR3 DNA reads TGTGCCAGCAGCTTAGTAGCGGGAGGGCCTACCGGGGAGCTGTTTTTT.

This chain links TRBV2 with TRBJ1-2, with TRBD1 as a possible D gene (5 bases). This CDR3 contains 14 residues. Between the trimmed V and J ends, which lost 3 bases and 8 bases, there was a span of 16 bases. Germline V gene sequence: CDR1 SNHLY, CDR2 FYNNEI. The CDR3 reads CASSDGGWSRGYTF. The CDR3 nucleotides read TGTGCCAGCAGTGACGGGGGGTGGAGTAGGGGCTACACCTTC. Variable domain in full (rest from reference TRBV2 and TRBJ1-2): EPEVTQTPSHQVTQMGQEVILRCVPISNHLYFYWYRQILGQKVEFLVSFYNNEISEKSEIFDDQFSVERPDGSNFTLKIRSTKLEDSAMYFCASSDGGWSRGYTFGSGTRLTVV.

This chain joins TRBV27 and TRBJ2-7; 9 positions agree with TRBD1. Trimming took 5 bases from V and 2 from J; bases not matched to a gene: 7. The CDR3 covers 15 residues. Germline values: CDR1 MNHEY, CDR2 SMNVEV (reference sequence). The CDR3 loop reads CASSPWDRVTYEQYF. The CDR3 region has the DNA TGTGCCAGCAGTCCTTGGGACAGGGTAACCTACGAGCAGTACTTC.

The chain recombines TRBV28 with TRBJ1-1; a weak D match, TRBD1 (5 bases). This CDR3 spans 15 amino acids. Per the germline V gene, CDR1 is MDHEN and CDR2 is SYDVKM. V was pared by 5 bases and J by 0 bases, with 13 bases between. CDR3 in amino acids: CASSILRVMNTEAFF. In DNA form, the CDR3 reads TGTGCCAGCAGTATACTCAGGGTCATGAACACTGAAGCTTTCTTT.

This chain uses TRBV5-4 with TRBJ2-5; D call uncertain. V lost 2 bases to trimming and J lost 2 bases, with 10 bases between them. The CDR3 sequence is 14 residues long. In germline, CDR1 is SGHNT, CDR2 YYREEE (reference sequence). CDR3 DNA: TGTGCCAGCAGCTTAGTCCAGGATCAAGAGACCCAGTACTTC. This gives the protein CASSLVQDQETQYF.

This clone was seen more than once but under ten times. The gene calls are TRBV7-9 and TRBJ2-3; TRBD2 agrees at 12 bases. Trimming at V came to 5 bases and at J to 4 bases, leaving 7 bases not matched to a gene. The CDR3 totals 16 residues. CDR1 SEHNR and CDR2 FQNEAQ come from the germline V gene (reference sequence). CDR3 nucleotides: TGTGCCAGCAGCGCGACTAGCGGGAGTACGGCAGATACGCAGTATTTT. As protein: CASSATSGSTADTQYF.

The chain uses TRBV2 and TRBJ2-7; 11 bases fit TRBD2. Trimming took 6 bases from V and 6 from J; bases not matched to a gene: 10. Per the germline V gene, CDR1 is SNHLY and CDR2 is FYNNEI. The CDR3 is made up of 15 amino acids. This CDR3 is CASRTTTSGTSEQYF. As DNA, the CDR3 is TGTGCCAGCAGAACAACGACTAGCGGGACGTCCGAGCAGTACTTC.

V usage is TRBV6-5 and J usage is TRBJ2-3, with TRBD1 matching 11 bases. Trimming removed 5 bases from V and 3 bases from J; junction bases left unmatched: 1. Looked up from germline, CDR1 is MNHEY and CDR2 is SVGAGI. The CDR3 runs to 14 residues. The CDR3 here is CASSRDRGTDTQYF. The DNA for the CDR3 is TGTGCCAGCAGTCGGGACAGGGGGACAGATACGCAGTATTTT.

CDR3 bases: TGTGCCAGCAGTCGCGGCTCATGGGGGGGCTCTAATGAAAAACTGTTTTTT. It specifies CASSRGSWGGSNEKLFF. The rearrangement links TRBV27 to TRBJ1-4; maybe TRBD1 (6 bases). The V gene lost 5 bases and the J gene lost 3 bases, with 19 bases spanning the gap. Per the germline V gene, CDR1 is MNHEY and CDR2 is SMNVEV (reference sequence). The CDR3 spans 17 residues.

V usage is TRBV27 and J usage is TRBJ2-1, with 7 nucleotides matching TRBD2. This CDR3 is built from 16 residues. The germline V gene has CDR1 MNHEY and CDR2 SMNVEV (reference sequence). V was pared by 3 bases and J by 3 bases, with 8 bases of the junction left unmatched. The DNA of the CDR3 is TGTGCCAGCAGTTTTGGGATGGGAGGGGTCTACAATGAGCAGTTCTTC. It yields the protein CASSFGMGGVYNEQFF.

The chain carries TRBV27 and TRBJ2-7, with D unclear. V was pared by 0 bases and J by 0 bases, with 6 bases between. The germline V gene encodes CDR1 MNHEY and CDR2 SMNVEV (reference sequence). The CDR3 has 14 residues. In nucleotides, the CDR3 is TGTGCCAGCAGTTTATCGAGAAGCTCCTACGAGCAGTACTTC. Encoded protein: CASSLSRSSYEQYF.

The V and J genes are TRBV5-8 and TRBJ1-5; D is ambiguous. Trimming removed 2 bases from V and 0 bases from J, with 9 bases in between. This CDR3 is 15 amino acids long. CDR1 is SGHTS, CDR2 YDEGEE, per germline. Here the CDR3 DNA reads TGTGCCAGCAGCTTATCGGGGAATAGCAATCAGCCCCAGCATTTT. Protein product: CASSLSGNSNQPQHF.

This clone was seen once. The V gene is TRBV2, the J gene TRBJ1-6; D is possibly TRBD1 (5 bases). CDR1 is SNHLY and CDR2 is FYNNEI in the germline V gene. This CDR3 has 14 amino acids. With 4 bases removed from V and 14 bases from J, the gap between germline ends came to 18 bases. CDR3 in amino acids: CASSGDGGLWALHF. CDR3 in DNA: TGTGCCAGCAGTGGGGACGGGGGACTTTGGGCCCTCCACTTT.

This clone was picked up a small number of times. This chain links TRBV7-8 with TRBJ1-1, with 9 positions matching TRBD1. Germline V gene data show CDR1 as SGHVS and CDR2 as FQNEAQ. J lost 0 bases, V lost 5 bases, and 7 bases had no gene match. The CDR3 runs to 16 residues. The CDR3 reads CASSRRTGEVNTEAFF. CDR3 sequence (DNA): TGTGCCAGCAGCCGACGGACAGGGGAGGTGAACACTGAAGCTTTCTTT. The entire variable domain, with the rest obtained from reference TRBV7-8 and TRBJ1-1, is as follows: GAGVSQSPRYKVAKRGQDVALRCDPISGHVSLFWYQQALGQGPEFLTYFQNEAQLDKSGLPSDRFFAERPEGSVSTLKIQRTQQEDSAVYLCASSRRTGEVNTEAFFGQGTRLTVV.